Following are 7 T cell receptor beta chains from one sample sequenced in a study of shared clonotypes between healthy human individuals (dated by TCRdb to the early 2020s). Receptor amplification or capture employed the immunoSEQ multiplex PCR assay. Drawn from immuneACCESS, this table holds only the in-frame rearrangements with V and J called that TCRdb kept. Clones are partly lost; checked studies trace under half to an unresolved V gene and leave the rest unexplained. The sample profile shows approximately 1.5 million clones; approximately 98.5% of them were found once. Approximately 0.38% of the sample rests with the top ten. Material for sequencing was naive CD4+ T cells sorted from blood. The cell subset or site label on this specimen signifies: CD45RA+ positively selected. The source of these receptors is a man aged 30-40 years in good health.

V gene TRBV4-1 combines with J gene TRBJ2-1; D might be TRBD1 (6 bases). Deletions cut 0 bases from V and 0 bases from J, with 12 bases between. In germline, CDR1 is MGHRA, CDR2 YSYEKL. CDR3 length equals 17 residues. CDR3 bases: TGCGCCAGCAGCCAAGATCCGGGACAAGGCTCCTACAATGAGCAGTTCTTC. Its protein is CASSQDPGQGSYNEQFF.

With respect to this clone: This same CDR3 is encoded by further DNA sequences in the sample. The rearrangement uses TRBV28 and TRBJ2-7; D is tentatively TRBD1 or TRBD2 (5 bases each). This CDR3 is built from 13 residues. Trimming left V 7 bases short and J 3 bases short, with 13 bases between. Germline V gene sequence: CDR1 MDHEN, CDR2 SYDVKM. CDR3 nucleotides: TGTGCCAGCACCCCCGGGACGGGCTACGAGCAGTACTTC. It translates to CASTPGTGYEQYF.

This clone was counted once. The CDR3 is CSVGRQQNTEAFF. The CDR3 nucleotides read TGCAGCGTTGGACGACAGCAGAACACTGAAGCTTTCTTT. V gene TRBV29-1 combines with J gene TRBJ1-1, with D tentatively TRBD1 (5 bases). The V and J ends lost 4 bases and 1 base respectively, with 10 bases between them. Germline V gene lookup returns CDR1 SQVTM and CDR2 ANQGSEA. This CDR3 is 13 amino acids long.

The sample holds one count of this clone. The gene calls are TRBV29-1 and TRBJ1-2; D possibly corresponds to TRBD1 (5 bases). The germline V and J ends were trimmed by 0 bases and 7 bases, with 18 bases remaining between them. This CDR3 region has 15 residues. Germline-derived CDR1 and CDR2 are SQVTM and ANQGSEA. The CDR3 DNA sequence: TGCAGCGTTGAAGATCCGGGGGAGGCAGGAAGTGGCTACACCTTC. It translates to CSVEDPGEAGSGYTF.

V is TRBV12-5 and J is TRBJ1-2, with 9 bases lining up with TRBD1. The CDR3 is made up of 13 amino acids. Germline-derived CDR1 and CDR2 are LGHNT and FRNRAP. With 7 bases clipped from V and 7 bases from J, the junction kept 7 bases outside the gene matches. CDR3 sequence (DNA): TGTGCTAGTGCCCGGGACAGGGCAAGTGGCTACACCTTC. This translates into CASARDRASGYTF.

This clone was detected once. The rearrangement links TRBV28 to TRBJ1-1; 9 positions agree with TRBD1. The V gene end was trimmed by 3 bases and the J gene end by 6 bases; junction bases not matched to a gene: 5. CDR3 size: 14 residues. Per germline, CDR1 MDHEN and CDR2 SYDVKM. CDR3 region: CASSFGTGRAEAFF. The CDR3 coding sequence is TGTGCCAGCAGTTTCGGGACAGGGAGGGCTGAAGCTTTCTTT. Supplemented by reference TRBV28 and TRBJ1-1, the full variable domain reads DVKVTQSSRYLVKRTGEKVFLECVQDMDHENMFWYRQDPGLGLRLIYFSYDVKMKEKGDIPEGYSVSREKKERFSLILESASTNQTSMYLCASSFGTGRAEAFFGQGTRLTVV.

This rearrangement joins TRBV28 to TRBJ2-7; no firm D call. Germline V CDR1 and CDR2: MDHEN, SYDVKM. The CDR3 runs 13 residues. The V and J ends lost 3 bases and 3 bases respectively, with 9 bases between them. DNA of the CDR3: TGTGCCAGCAGTTTTGGGGTATACTACGAGCAGTACTTC. Protein product: CASSFGVYYEQYF.